The next 3 T cell receptor beta chains were all read from a single sample in a study of vaccination and CD4 T cells after COVID-19. Their antigen targets remain unknown. Cultured CD4+ T cell DNA was sequenced using the Oncomine TCR Beta short-read assay. A single record per CDR3 protein comes from TCRdb applying MiXCR to the PCR reads. The repertoire includes some 14,000 distinct CDR3 sequences, around 80% of them detected once, and 16% sits in the top ten. Regarding treatment: roughly 11-day PBMC culture with coronavirus spike peptide pools or control peptides (ViraFEST assay). Source material: CD4+ T cells from blood, cultured in vitro. The receptors derive from a human donor who had recovered from COVID-19.

This clonotype was counted between two and nine times. This chain uses TRBV6-1 with TRBJ1-1; possibly TRBD1 for D (6 bases). V was trimmed by 6 bases and J by 6 bases, leaving 14 bases between them. The CDR3 is made up of 13 amino acids. Germline-derived CDR1 and CDR2 are MNHNS and SASEGT. The CDR3 nucleotides are TGTGCCAGCAGGCTACAGGGTTCATCTGAAGCTTTCTTT. Translating it yields CASRLQGSSEAFF.

This rearrangement joins TRBV24-1 to TRBJ1-2; 10 nucleotides align to TRBD1. CDR3 length: 12 amino acids. The V and J ends lost 12 bases and 7 bases, in that order; junction bases with no gene match: 7. Germline CDR1 and CDR2: KGHDR and SFDVKD. The CDR3 protein is CASGTGVGGYTF. DNA of the CDR3: TGTGCCTCCGGGACAGGGGTTGGTGGCTACACCTTC.

CDR3 residues: CASSYSRGNQPQHF. CDR3 nucleotide sequence: TGTGCCAGCAGTTACTCTAGGGGAAATCAGCCCCAGCATTTT. J is TRBJ1-5 and V is TRBV6-5; possibly TRBD1 for D (5 bases). The CDR3 has 14 amino acids. The V end was cut by 0 bases, the J end by 4 bases, with 7 bases between. Germline CDR1 reads MNHEY; CDR2 reads SVGAGI.